These 31 T cell receptor beta chains were all obtained from the same sample, sequenced in a study of regulatory T cells in long-lasting Graves disease. The authors built TCR beta libraries using iRepertoire HTBI primers and Arm-PCR of CDR3 regions. TCRdb re-called the multiplex PCR reads with MiXCR, one entry per CDR3 protein. The table includes 440,000 or so distinct CDR3 sequences, roughly 15% detected once. Time point defined: newly diagnosed GD, antithyroid drugs for less than 3 months. TCR sequences were obtained from RNA taken from PBMCs. These data are also associated with another study on T cells in Graves' hyperthyroidism and ophthalmopathy.

The sequencing here drew on peripheral blood mononuclear cells (PBMCs), taken at new diagnosis, from a patient treated with antithyroid drugs. These receptors originate from a woman under 40 with Graves disease.

This clonotype was seen more than once but under ten times. The V and J genes are TRBV28 and TRBJ1-2; no reliable D call. Germline CDR1 is MDHEN and CDR2 is SYDVKM. V was shortened by 6 bases and J by 1 base, with 15 bases between the two germline ends. The CDR3 loop spans 15 amino acids. In nucleotides, the CDR3 is TGTGCCAGCAGCCTACATAGGCGGGATAACTATGGCTACACCTTC. It specifies CASSLHRRDNYGYTF.

This clonotype showed up many times. The J gene is TRBJ1-2, the V gene TRBV29-1; weak D call: TRBD1 (5 bases). The CDR3 length is 12 residues. Germline V gene data show CDR1 as SQVTM and CDR2 as ANQGSEA. The V gene lost 7 bases and the J gene lost 3 bases, with 12 bases spanning the gap. In DNA form, the CDR3 reads TGCAGCGGGGGGGGAGAATACTATGGCTACACCTTC. Protein: CSGGGEYYGYTF.

This clonotype was counted between two and nine times. The CDR3 coding sequence is TGTGCCAGCAGCGTAGAGGCGAATCAGCCCCAGCATTTT. This gives the protein CASSVEANQPQHF. The J gene is TRBJ1-5, the V gene TRBV9; D not resolved. The CDR3 runs 13 residues. The V gene lost 0 bases and the J gene lost 4 bases, with 5 bases spanning the gap. Germline loops: CDR1 SGDLS, CDR2 YYNGEE.

This clonotype was counted at least ten times. This chain links TRBV30 with TRBJ2-7; D ambiguous. This CDR3 has 12 amino acids. The germline gives CDR1 GTSNPN, CDR2 SVGIG (reference sequence). CDR3 DNA sequence: TGTTCAAAAGGAGTAGTCTCCTACGAGCAGTACTTC. Translated: CSKGVVSYEQYF.

This chain connects TRBV27 to TRBJ2-2, with 7 bases fitting TRBD2. Germline values: CDR1 MNHEY, CDR2 SMNVEV (reference sequence). There are 13 residues in the CDR3. V lost 7 bases to trimming and J lost 3 bases; unmatched junction nucleotides: 2. The DNA of the CDR3 is TGTGCCAGCACGCGGGGGTACACCGGGGAGCTGTTTTTT. Translated, it gives CASTRGYTGELFF.

This clonotype came up many times. The genes are TRBV6-2 or TRBV6-3 and TRBJ2-7, with 12 bases fitting TRBD2. Germline V gene sequence: CDR1 MNHEY, CDR2 SVGEGT. This CDR3 has 16 residues. Germline trimming cut 6 bases from V and 0 bases from J; bases unmatched to any gene: 6. The CDR3 loop is CASRRTSGTSSYEQYF. DNA of the CDR3: TGTGCCAGCAGGCGGACTAGCGGGACGAGCTCCTACGAGCAGTACTTC.

This clonotype was seen repeatedly, ten times or more. The rearrangement uses TRBV11-1 and TRBJ1-2, with 7 bases lining up with TRBD1. The CDR3 length is 14 residues. J gave up 6 bases and V 0 bases, and 4 bases lay outside the gene matches. Germline V CDR1 and CDR2: SGHAT, FQDESV (reference sequence). This CDR3 reads CASSLAETGNGYTF. CDR3 in DNA: TGTGCCAGCAGCTTAGCCGAGACAGGGAATGGCTACACCTTC.

This clonotype was observed a few times. The chain is built from TRBV29-1 and TRBJ2-6, with 7 bases matching TRBD1. The CDR3 is made up of 15 amino acids. The V gene's germline CDR1 is SQVTM and CDR2 ANQGSEA. The V and J ends lost 2 bases and 2 bases, in that order; junction bases with no gene match: 3. CDR3 protein: CSVELRGPGANVLTF. Written as DNA, the CDR3 is TGCAGCGTTGAACTTAGGGGGCCTGGGGCCAACGTCCTGACTTTC.

This clonotype has at least ten counts. Here the CDR3 DNA reads TGTGCCACCAGTGGAGTCACAAACACCGGGGAGCTGTTTTTT. This encodes CATSGVTNTGELFF. The chain links TRBV24-1 to TRBJ2-2; D gene uncertain. This CDR3 region has 14 residues. CDR1 is KGHDR, CDR2 SFDVKD, per germline. V lost 5 bases, J lost 2 bases, and 8 bases lay in between.

Many counts were recorded for this clonotype. The rearrangement uses TRBV18 and TRBJ1-2, with a weak D call TRBD1 (5 bases). The CDR3 consists of 14 residues. Germline V CDR1 and CDR2: KGHSH, LQKENI. V gave up 3 bases and J gave up 1 base, with 9 bases separating them. Here the CDR3 DNA reads TGTGCCAGCTCACCTTATGACAGTAACTATGGCTACACCTTC. Its translation is CASSPYDSNYGYTF. Drawing the rest from reference TRBV18 and TRBJ1-2, the complete variable domain is NAGVMQNPRHLVRRRGQEARLRCSPMKGHSHVYWYRQLPEEGLKFMVYLQKENIIDESGMPKERFSAEFPKEGPSILRIQQVVRGDSAAYFCASSPYDSNYGYTFGSGTRLTVV.

As concerns this clonotype: A read error is possible here, since a much larger clone lies one base away. V gene TRBV6-2 or TRBV6-3 combines with J gene TRBJ2-1, with 13 positions matching TRBD2. The CDR3 is made up of 14 amino acids. Per the germline V gene, CDR1 is MNHEY and CDR2 is SVGEGT. Trimming at V came to 5 bases and at J to 8 bases, leaving 3 bases not matched to a gene. Here the CDR3 reads CASSGTSGNYEQFF. Written as DNA, the CDR3 is TGTGCCAGCAGTGGGACTAGCGGGAACTATGAGCAGTTCTTC.

In this sample, this clonotype turned up many times. The V gene is TRBV2, the J gene TRBJ2-3, with D unclear. V lost 7 bases to trimming and J lost 2 bases, with 10 bases between them. The CDR3 covers 13 residues. The germline V gene encodes CDR1 SNHLY and CDR2 FYNNEI. CDR3 in amino acids: CASNPPFTDTQYF. CDR3 DNA sequence: TGTGCCAGCAACCCCCCTTTCACAGATACGCAGTATTTT.

In this sample, this clonotype turned up many times. This rearrangement joins TRBV7-9 to TRBJ2-5, with TRBD2 identical over 14 bases. The germline V gene encodes CDR1 SEHNR and CDR2 FQNEAQ (reference sequence). V shed 4 bases, J shed 4 bases, and the junction held 5 bases outside the gene matches. The CDR3 has 16 residues. In nucleotides, the CDR3 is TGTGCCAGCAGCTCATGGACTAGCGGGAGGACAGAGACCCAGTACTTC. Protein: CASSSWTSGRTETQYF. The variable domain in full, with the rest retrieved from reference TRBV7-9 and TRBJ2-5, is DTGVSQNPRHKITKRGQNVTFRCDPISEHNRLYWYRQTLGQGPEFLTYFQNEAQLEKSRLLSDRFSAERPKGSFSTLEIQRTEQGDSAMYLCASSSWTSGRTETQYFGPGTRLLVL.

Note on this clonotype: A read error may explain this, as a much larger clone is one base away. The gene calls are TRBV12-3 or TRBV12-4 and TRBJ2-7; TRBD2 matches 9 bases. This CDR3 is 13 amino acids long. CDR3 bases: TGTGCCAGCAGTGCTAGCGGGGCCTACGAGCGGTACTTC. It yields the protein CASSASGAYERYF.

The V and J genes are TRBV7-8 and TRBJ1-2; TRBD1 matches at 8 bases. Germline V gene data show CDR1 as SGHVS and CDR2 as FQNEAQ. Trimming took 7 bases from V and 4 from J; bases not matched to a gene: 5. The CDR3 spans 13 residues. CDR3 sequence: CASTDRGSYGYTF. The CDR3 DNA follows: TGTGCCAGCACCGACAGGGGTAGCTATGGCTACACCTTC.

This clonotype was found many times. The chain combines TRBV20-1 with TRBJ2-1; 11 positions agree with TRBD1. Germline CDR1 reads DFQATT; CDR2 reads SNEGSKA (reference sequence). The CDR3 spans 18 residues. J gave up 8 bases and V 1 base, and 16 bases lay outside the gene matches. The CDR3 sequence is CSARGGSPGQGGSDEQFF. The CDR3 DNA is TGCAGTGCTAGAGGCGGATCCCCGGGACAGGGGGGTTCGGATGAGCAGTTCTTC.

This clonotype showed up just a few times. This chain links TRBV5-6 with TRBJ2-7; tentatively, D is TRBD1 (5 bases). From germline, CDR1 is SGHDT and CDR2 YYEEEE. This CDR3 region has 12 residues. Trimming pared 4 bases from V and 4 bases from J, leaving 9 bases between. The CDR3 nucleotides read TGTGCCAGCAGCAGGACATTTTACGAGCAGTACTTC. It codes for CASSRTFYEQYF. Variable domain in full (rest from reference TRBV5-6 and TRBJ2-7): DAGVTQSPTHLIKTRGQQVTLRCSPKSGHDTVSWYQQALGQGPQFIFQYYEEEERQRGNFPDRFSGHQFPNYSSELNVNALLLGDSALYLCASSRTFYEQYFGPGTRLTVT.

For the CDR3, the DNA is TGTGCCAGCAGCTCCCCGGTGTCTCGAGCTTCTGAGCAGTTCTTC. Its translation is CASSSPVSRASEQFF. The genes are TRBV7-9 and TRBJ2-1; unclear D gene. V was shortened by 4 bases and J by 9 bases, with 19 bases between the two germline ends. The CDR3 is made up of 15 amino acids. CDR1 and CDR2 (germline): SEHNR, FQNEAQ (reference sequence).

This clonotype has ten or more counts. The chain is built from TRBV18 and TRBJ1-3; the match to TRBD1 covers 7 bases. There are 15 residues in the CDR3. Germline V gives CDR1 KGHSH, CDR2 LQKENI. V was pared by 5 bases and J by 2 bases, with 6 bases of the junction left unmatched. In nucleotides, the CDR3 is TGTGCCAGCTCAAGGGGACAGAACACTGGAAACACCATATATTTT. Translation: CASSRGQNTGNTIYF.

This clonotype has at least ten counts. The V gene is TRBV11-3, the J gene TRBJ2-4; TRBD1 aligns across 7 bases. After removal of 2 bases from V and 5 bases from J, the junction contained 6 bases not matched to a gene. Germline CDR1 SGHNT, CDR2 YENEEA. This CDR3 contains 15 residues. The DNA for the CDR3 is TGTGCCAGCAGCTTATTCGCCGGGACAGAAAACATTCAGTACTTC. This encodes CASSLFAGTENIQYF.

V usage is TRBV19 and J usage is TRBJ2-2, with 9 bases lining up with TRBD2. The CDR3 length is 15 residues. J lost 1 base, V lost 6 bases, and 3 bases had no gene match. The germline V gene encodes CDR1 LNHDA and CDR2 SQIVND (reference sequence). The CDR3 loop is CASRTAGGNTGELFF. The CDR3 nucleotides are TGTGCCAGTAGGACAGCGGGAGGGAACACCGGGGAGCTGTTTTTT.

This clonotype has just a few counts. The rearrangement joins TRBV27 to TRBJ1-6; D is unclear. In germline, CDR1 is MNHEY, CDR2 SMNVEV (reference sequence). The CDR3 is 12 residues long. V was clipped by 7 bases and J by 9 bases, with 10 bases between them. The CDR3 protein is CASTSSSSPLHF. CDR3 DNA sequence: TGTGCCAGCACCTCAAGTAGTTCACCCCTCCACTTT.

This clonotype was found many times. The chain employs TRBV7-9 and TRBJ2-7, with D perhaps TRBD2 (5 bases). The germline CDR1 and CDR2 sequences are SEHNR and FQNEAQ (reference sequence). V was pared by 6 bases and J by 6 bases, with 15 bases between. There are 13 residues in the CDR3. Written as DNA, the CDR3 is TGTGCCAGCAGTTTTGACGGGAAAGGCGAGCAGTACTTC. Protein product: CASSFDGKGEQYF.

A few counts support this clonotype. This rearrangement joins TRBV4-1 to TRBJ2-7; 9 bases fit TRBD2. Germline-derived CDR1 and CDR2 are MGHRA and YSYEKL. CDR3 length: 15 amino acids. V lost 1 base and J lost 6; bases outside the gene matches: 7. This chain's CDR3 is CASSQVGLATSEQYF. In DNA, the CDR3 is TGCGCCAGCAGCCAAGTCGGACTAGCGACCTCCGAGCAGTACTTC.

This clonotype was counted at least ten times. One junction end disagrees with the germline gene, perhaps due to a read error. The chain recombines TRBV5-1 with TRBJ2-7; TRBD1 agrees at 12 bases. The CDR3 contains 16 residues. Germline V gene sequence: CDR1 SGHRS, CDR2 YFSETQ. The CDR3 DNA sequence: TGCGCCAGCAGCCGATCCCAATCCGGGACAGGGGGCCTCCCGAACTTC. It yields the protein CASSRSQSGTGGLPNF.

The chain uses TRBV7-2 and TRBJ2-7; 14 positions match TRBD2. CDR1 and CDR2 from the germline V gene are SGHTA and FQGNSA. The CDR3 is 18 amino acids. V shed 4 bases, J shed 2 bases, and the junction held 10 bases outside the gene matches. This CDR3 is CASSSQGLAGVGAYEQYF. CDR3 DNA sequence: TGTGCCAGCAGCTCCCAGGGACTAGCGGGAGTGGGCGCCTACGAGCAGTACTTC.

This clonotype was counted only a few times. V is TRBV3-1 and J is TRBJ2-7; D is ambiguous. Looked up from germline, CDR1 is LGHDT and CDR2 is YNNKEL (reference sequence). The germline V and J ends were trimmed by 4 bases and 1 base, with 11 bases remaining between them. The CDR3 runs to 14 residues. CDR3 sequence (DNA): TGTGCCAGCAGCCGACTCCAAGGATCCTACGAGCAGTACTTC. As protein: CASSRLQGSYEQYF.

This clonotype was counted once. This chain connects TRBV10-3 to TRBJ2-2, with TRBD2 matching 7 bases. The CDR3 runs to 16 residues. Germline V CDR1 and CDR2: ENHRY, SYGVKD. Trimming took 5 bases from V and 4 from J; bases not matched to a gene: 10. The CDR3 spells CAISNKAGLSTGELFF. The DNA for the CDR3 is TGTGCCATCAGTAATAAAGCGGGACTATCCACCGGGGAGCTGTTTTTT.

The sample holds many counts of this clonotype. The germline gene is not matched at one end of the junction; a read error may be the cause. The chain carries TRBV5-1 and TRBJ2-1; D gene uncertain. Looked up from germline, CDR1 is SGHRS and CDR2 is YFSETQ. CDR3 length: 15 amino acids. The CDR3 nucleotides read TGTGCCAGCAGTTTAGGGTCAAGCTCCTACAATGAGCAGTTCTTC. It yields the protein CASSLGSSSYNEQFF.

In its sample, this clonotype was seen many times. The chain joins TRBV28 to TRBJ1-1; D is ambiguous. This CDR3 has 15 amino acids. The V gene lost 7 bases and the J gene lost 6 bases, with 21 bases spanning the gap. Germline loops: CDR1 MDHEN, CDR2 SYDVKM. The chain's CDR3 is CASTLGGRRGAEAFF. In DNA, the CDR3 is TGTGCCAGCACCCTGGGTGGACGTCGTGGGGCTGAAGCTTTCTTT.

V gene TRBV7-9 combines with J gene TRBJ2-7; no clear D gene. The V gene's germline CDR1 is SEHNR and CDR2 FQNEAQ (reference sequence). This CDR3 comprises 11 residues. V lost 5 bases and J lost 3, with 5 bases in between. CDR3 amino acids: CASSTNYEQYF. The CDR3 DNA reads TGTGCCAGCAGCACAAACTACGAGCAGTACTTC.